This TCR beta chain was captured in a study of beta chain features in type 1 diabetes. Background on the study: Examination covered 107,917,701 sorted cells spanning all samples.

Findings and caveats of the study: Within each of all four CD4+ subsets, Type 1 diabetes patients had TCRB CDR3s that were moderately but significantly shorter. Compared with healthy donors, patients appeared to share more similar naive, central memory and regulatory TCRB repertoires.

As to this clone: Its antigen is not known.

Investigators reverse transcribed all isolated RNA, so they sequenced expressed TCRB transcripts. Each sample of naive, central memory or regulatory T cells had, on average, about 3.57 million reads. Some clones are missing from TCRdb's copy, which holds only in-frame ones; the method was immunoSEQ multiplex PCR. The data show a few hundred thousand clones, roughly 20% seen once. One heparinised draw of blood, averaging approximately 110 mL, came from each donor. The CDR3 is 14 residues long. The germline V and J ends were trimmed by 2 bases and 7 bases, with 11 bases remaining between them. Germline V CDR1 and CDR2: SNHLY, FYNNEI.

The sequencing input was naive CD4+ T cells from blood. The receptor was isolated from a woman aged 40 to 50 with type 1 diabetes. V and J are TRBV2 and TRBJ1-4; tentative D call: TRBD1 (5 bases). The CDR3 spells CASSESGWGEKLFF. The CDR3 bases are TGTGCCAGCAGTGAATCAGGGTGGGGTGAAAAACTGTTTTTT.